The 5 T cell receptor beta chains in this list originate from one sample, sequenced in a study of T cells after yellow fever vaccination. TCRdb independently ran MiXCR on the 5' RACE reads; one entry per CDR3 protein. Of hundreds of thousands of distinct CDR3 sequences in the sample, approximately 12% were seen once. Specimen: PBMCs, collected on the day of the yellow fever booster vaccination. The receptors originated from a man aged 25-45 years who received the YFV17D yellow fever vaccine.

The V call is TRBV5-1, the J call TRBJ2-5; TRBD2 matches at 8 bases. The V segment lost 1 base and the J segment 2 bases; nucleotides outside the gene matches: 7. The CDR3 extends over 16 amino acids. The germline V gene encodes CDR1 SGHRS and CDR2 YFSETQ. CDR3 nucleotides: TGCGCCAGCAGCTTGAGTAGCGGGAATTGGCAAGAGACCCAGTACTTC. Protein product: CASSLSSGNWQETQYF.

The chain has TRBV7-9 and TRBJ1-1, with D uncertain. Germline loops: CDR1 SEHNR, CDR2 FQNEAQ (reference sequence). V was pared by 5 bases and J by 3 bases, with 13 bases between. The CDR3 is 14 amino acids. CDR3 sequence reads: CASSPSFGYTEAFF. CDR3 in DNA: TGTGCCAGCAGCCCCTCATTCGGGTACACTGAAGCTTTCTTT.

This sequence joins TRBV11-2 and TRBJ2-3; 11 nucleotides line up with TRBD2. Trimming cost V 4 bases and J 7 bases; bases outside gene matches: 13. Germline CDR1 and CDR2: SGHAT and FQNNGV. The CDR3 length is 17 residues. CDR3 DNA: TGTGCCAGCAGCTCCCGACTAGCGGGGAACCTCTCGCATACGCAGTATTTT. Its translation is CASSSRLAGNLSHTQYF.

This clonotype was seen only a few times. This chain links TRBV4-2 with TRBJ2-3; D may be TRBD1 (5 bases). Germline loops: CDR1 LGHNA, CDR2 YNFKEQ. The V end was cut by 0 bases, the J end by 11 bases, with 21 bases between. This CDR3 is built from 16 residues. CDR3 coding DNA: TGTGCCAGCAGCCAAGAAGGGGTGGGCATCCTTGAGAGGCAGTATTTT. Its translation: CASSQEGVGILERQYF.

The rearrangement joins TRBV5-1 to TRBJ2-5, with D perhaps TRBD2 (5 bases). Trimming stripped 4 bases from V and 7 bases from J, with 23 bases between. CDR1 is SGHRS, CDR2 YFSETQ, per germline. The CDR3 has 16 amino acids. CDR3 residues: CASSMISDSSAGTQYF. CDR3 sequence (DNA): TGCGCCAGCAGCATGATATCGGACTCATCGGCGGGGACCCAGTACTTC.